The entry below gives a single TCR beta chain sequence along with its context. No antigen is known for it. Authors' processing steps: With immunoSEQ giving junction-only sequences and no quality scores, filtering differed. Produced via immunoSEQ multiplex PCR; TCRdb's table is partial and in-frame only. V and J calls plus clone size are reproduced from that table; the DNA served to infer D and trimming. The profile covers some 2,500,000 clones, with 90% to 95% appearing a single time and more than 0.35% taken by the ten largest. The data stem from a study of shared clonotypes between healthy human individuals. On the study more broadly: Donors, aged 18 to 49, were a couple of women and three men. Each donor had three CD4 naive, three CD4 memory, two CD8 naive and one CD8 memory plate.

Broader study findings: Of the naive CD4 clonotypes, roughly 5% were shared across several donors.

Per the germline V gene, CDR1 is SGDLS and CDR2 is YYNGEE. This CDR3 is built from 15 residues. V was clipped by 3 bases and J by 0 bases, with 10 bases between them. This TCR was sampled from a man aged 18 to 35 in good health. Some clones in this sample may be carry-over from other donors' samples. The sample comprised naive CD4+ T cells from PBMCs. This sample's subset: CD45RA+ positively selected. The rearrangement joins TRBV9 to TRBJ1-3; unclear D gene. CDR3 loop: CASSGTGSSGNTIYF. In nucleotides, the CDR3 is TGTGCCAGCAGCGGGACGGGAAGCTCTGGAAACACCATATATTTT.